This T cell receptor beta chain was identified in a study of T cells in Graves' hyperthyroidism and ophthalmopathy. Study findings and constraints: Blood held most thyroid clonotypes expanded above 0.001 frequency.

This clonotype was counted many times. No antigen is known for it. The hyperthyroidism was newly diagnosed and had lasted under 2 months; the patients were aged 18 to 65. Template material for amplifying TCR beta CDR3 regions consisted of RNA transcripts. First-round RT-PCR with HTBI primers amplified the TCR CDR3 region. TCRdb re-called the multiplex PCR reads through MiXCR, storing one row per CDR3 protein. In the table there are fewer than 110,000 distinct CDR3 sequences, approximately 50% of which are singletons. Sequenced sample: blood. The TCR comes from a middle-aged man with Graves' hyperthyroidism.

For the CDR3, the DNA is TGTGCCAGCAGTCACCACCAACAGGTAGAAGAGACCCAGTACTTC. Its translation is CASSHHQQVEETQYF. V and J are TRBV11-2 and TRBJ2-5, with TRBD1 as a possible D gene (5 bases). V was trimmed by 6 bases and J by 3 bases, leaving 17 bases between them. The CDR3 extends over 15 amino acids. Germline-derived CDR1 and CDR2 are SGHAT and FQNNGV.